The 22 T cell receptor beta chains below all came from one sample that was sequenced in a study of blood T cell repertoires in COVID-19. Here immunoSEQ multiplex PCR was the method, and the copy in TCRdb shows in-frame clones only, minus some. The repertoire holds under 200,000 clones, about 85% seen once, with roughly 0.99% in the top ten. The material sequenced was peripheral blood. Every receptor here comes from a man aged 18 to 29 with acute or convalescent COVID-19.

This chain uses TRBV9 with TRBJ1-3; TRBD1 is a possible D gene (6 bases). Trimming cost V 0 bases and J 4 bases, with 17 bases left between them. CDR1 is SGDLS and CDR2 is YYNGEE in the germline V gene. The CDR3 sequence is 17 residues long. The CDR3 DNA follows: TGTGCCAGCAGCGTAGAGGGAAGGGGGTCCATCGGAAACACCATATATTTT. Encoded protein: CASSVEGRGSIGNTIYF.

The rearrangement joins TRBV18 to TRBJ2-3; TRBD1 aligns across 7 bases. Germline V CDR1 and CDR2: KGHSH, LQKENI. CDR3 size: 13 residues. J was trimmed by 4 bases and V by 4 bases; bases with no gene match: 2. The CDR3 loop is CASSRTGADTQYF. CDR3 DNA sequence: TGTGCCAGCTCACGAACAGGGGCAGATACGCAGTATTTT.

The chain employs TRBV15 and TRBJ1-5; the D gene is possibly TRBD1 (6 bases). This CDR3 spans 18 amino acids. Germline V gene lookup returns CDR1 LNHNV and CDR2 YYDKDF (reference sequence). The V end lost 0 bases, the J end lost 1 base, and 16 bases lay between the germline ends. The CDR3 sequence is CATSRDSNTGSSNQPQHF. The CDR3 nucleotides read TGTGCCACCAGCAGAGATAGTAATACAGGGTCAAGCAATCAGCCCCAGCATTTT.

As for this clone: This may come from a read error, since a much larger clone is one base off. The rearrangement uses TRBV5-1 and TRBJ2-3; 7 bases align to TRBD1. With 4 bases clipped from V and 2 bases from J, the junction kept 4 bases outside the gene matches. Germline loops: CDR1 SGHRS, CDR2 YFSETQ. The CDR3 runs to 14 residues. The CDR3 DNA is TGCGCCAGCAGCGTGGGACAGTACACAGATACGCAGTATTTT. It translates to CASSVGQYTDTQYF.

The chain combines TRBV18 with TRBJ2-1, with 7 nucleotides matching TRBD1. This CDR3 contains 15 residues. The germline V gene encodes CDR1 KGHSH and CDR2 LQKENI. J was trimmed by 5 bases and V by 6 bases; bases with no gene match: 10. This chain's CDR3 is CASSVGQVRNNEQFF. CDR3 bases: TGTGCCAGCTCCGTAGGACAGGTCCGAAACAATGAGCAGTTCTTC.

This chain connects TRBV27 to TRBJ1-1; 10 bases are shared with TRBD1. V shed 7 bases and J 2 bases; nucleotides not matched to a gene: 7. In germline, CDR1 is MNHEY, CDR2 SMNVEV (reference sequence). The CDR3 runs 15 residues. The CDR3 DNA is TGTGCCAGCAACATGGGACAGGGGATCAACACTGAAGCTTTCTTT. This translates into CASNMGQGINTEAFF.

The rearrangement links TRBV6-5 to TRBJ1-5; no firm D call. Germline V gene data show CDR1 as MNHEY and CDR2 as SVGAGI. V lost 0 bases and J lost 3, with 6 bases in between. This CDR3 comprises 14 residues. As DNA, the CDR3 is TGTGCCAGCAGTTACTCAACAGACAATCAGCCCCAGCATTTT. Translation: CASSYSTDNQPQHF.

V usage is TRBV6-5 and J usage is TRBJ1-4; 10 bases agree with TRBD1. Trimming took 7 bases from V and 5 from J; bases not matched to a gene: 4. CDR3 length: 14 amino acids. Germline V lookup: CDR1 MNHEY, CDR2 SVGAGI. For the CDR3, the DNA is TGTGCCAGCACCTGGGACAGGGGAAATGAAAAACTGTTTTTT. Protein sequence: CASTWDRGNEKLFF.

This chain connects TRBV5-8 to TRBJ2-3, with D perhaps matching TRBD1 (5 bases). Germline V CDR1 and CDR2: SGHTS, YDEGEE. V was shortened by 6 bases and J by 8 bases, with 25 bases between the two germline ends. The CDR3 extends over 16 amino acids. The CDR3 DNA reads TGTGCCAGCACCCTTCCCTCAGGGCAGTTTCCCTCTACGCAGTATTTT. This encodes CASTLPSGQFPSTQYF.

The chain has TRBV5-1 and TRBJ2-1, with 8 positions matching TRBD1. Germline V CDR1 and CDR2: SGHRS, YFSETQ. V lost 0 bases, J lost 6 bases, and 5 bases stayed unmatched. The CDR3 length is 15 residues. The CDR3 nucleotides are TGCGCCAGCAGCTTGGCCCAGGGGGCGATCAATGAGCAGTTCTTC. This translates into CASSLAQGAINEQFF. Based on the CDR3 plus reference TRBV5-1 and TRBJ2-1, the full variable domain is KAGVTQTPRYLIKTRGQQVTLSCSPISGHRSVSWYQQTPGQGLQFLFEYFSETQRNKGNFPGRFSGRQFSNSRSEMNVSTLELGDSALYLCASSLAQGAINEQFFGPGTRLTVL.

The sample holds one count of this clone. The gene calls are TRBV9 and TRBJ1-1; TRBD1 is a possible D gene (5 bases). V was pared by 6 bases and J by 1 base, with 16 bases between. The germline CDR1 and CDR2 sequences are SGDLS and YYNGEE. The CDR3 runs to 15 residues. DNA for the CDR3: TGTGCCAGCACCCTGACGGACATTTCGAACACTGAAGCTTTCTTT. Protein product: CASTLTDISNTEAFF.

The rearrangement uses TRBV30 and TRBJ1-1, with a possible D match to TRBD1 (6 bases). Germline CDR1 reads GTSNPN; CDR2 reads SVGIG (reference sequence). This CDR3 comprises 15 residues. V was trimmed by 1 base and J by 6 bases, leaving 18 bases between them. CDR3 sequence: CAWSDLGGLLSEAFF. In DNA, the CDR3 is TGTGCCTGGAGTGATTTGGGGGGGCTCCTTTCTGAAGCTTTCTTT.

The gene calls are TRBV4-1 and TRBJ2-2; TRBD2 matches 10 bases. This CDR3 has 17 residues. Per germline, CDR1 MGHRA and CDR2 YSYEKL. J was trimmed by 6 bases and V by 0 bases; bases with no gene match: 7. CDR3 DNA: TGCGCCAGCAGCCAAGAAGGAGCGGGGGGGCCGGCCGGGGAGCTGTTTTTT. This gives the protein CASSQEGAGGPAGELFF.

This clone has only a few counts. The chain is built from TRBV2 and TRBJ2-2; 12 bases match TRBD2. The CDR3 consists of 16 residues. CDR1 is SNHLY, CDR2 FYNNEI, per germline. With 2 bases clipped from V and 5 bases from J, the junction kept 3 bases outside the gene matches. The CDR3 sequence is CASSELAGGRTGELFF. CDR3 DNA sequence: TGTGCCAGCAGTGAACTAGCGGGGGGGCGGACCGGGGAGCTGTTTTTT.

V is TRBV9 and J is TRBJ1-4, with a tentative D call TRBD1 (6 bases). V lost 4 bases and J lost 8, with 21 bases in between. Per the germline V gene, CDR1 is SGDLS and CDR2 is YYNGEE. The CDR3 contains 16 residues. The CDR3 bases are TGTGCCAGCAGCCCCCGATCCCAGGGGTTAGAGGAAAAACTGTTTTTT. It codes for CASSPRSQGLEEKLFF.

J is TRBJ2-1 and V is TRBV7-9, with D possibly TRBD1 on 6 matching bases. Germline V lookup: CDR1 SEHNR, CDR2 FQNEAQ (reference sequence). V was clipped by 0 bases and J by 7 bases, with 13 bases between them. The CDR3 has 15 residues. The CDR3 protein is CASSLAEGQGNEQFF. The CDR3 DNA reads TGTGCCAGCAGCTTAGCGGAAGGGCAGGGGAATGAGCAGTTCTTC. Looking up the rest from reference TRBV7-9 and TRBJ2-1 gives the full variable domain: DTGVSQNPRHKITKRGQNVTFRCDPISEHNRLYWYRQTLGQGPEFLTYFQNEAQLEKSRLLSDRFSAERPKGSFSTLEIQRTEQGDSAMYLCASSLAEGQGNEQFFGPGTRLTVL.

This sequence joins TRBV11-2 and TRBJ1-1; D is undetermined. CDR3 size: 15 residues. CDR1 SGHAT and CDR2 FQNNGV come from the germline V gene. The V end was cut by 5 bases, the J end by 2 bases, with 15 bases between. The CDR3 loop is CASSPERTANTEAFF. In DNA form, the CDR3 reads TGTGCCAGCAGCCCTGAAAGGACTGCTAACACTGAAGCTTTCTTT.

The chain has TRBV7-9 and TRBJ1-5, with D possibly TRBD1 on 5 matching bases. The germline V gene has CDR1 SEHNR and CDR2 FQNEAQ (reference sequence). With 1 base removed from V and 7 bases from J, the gap between germline ends came to 11 bases. This CDR3 has 14 amino acids. The CDR3 loop reads CASSLEGESQPQHF. CDR3 bases: TGTGCCAGCAGCTTAGAAGGGGAATCCCAGCCCCAGCATTTT. The entire variable domain, with the rest obtained from reference TRBV7-9 and TRBJ1-5, is as follows: DTGVSQNPRHKITKRGQNVTFRCDPISEHNRLYWYRQTLGQGPEFLTYFQNEAQLEKSRLLSDRFSAERPKGSFSTLEIQRTEQGDSAMYLCASSLEGESQPQHFGDGTRLSIL.

The gene calls are TRBV5-1 and TRBJ1-2; the D gene is possibly TRBD1 (5 bases). Germline V gene sequence: CDR1 SGHRS, CDR2 YFSETQ. V shed 0 bases and J shed 4 bases, with 10 bases lying between them. The CDR3 runs 14 residues. CDR3 coding DNA: TGCGCCAGCAGCTTGGAGACAGAGCTCTATGGCTACACCTTC. Encoded protein: CASSLETELYGYTF.

This clone was seen only once. The CDR3 sequence is CASSIRRAGELFF. CDR3 in DNA: TGTGCCAGTAGTATTCGTCGTGCCGGGGAGCTGTTTTTT. The chain links TRBV19 to TRBJ2-2; D call uncertain. This CDR3 has 13 amino acids. Germline assignment: CDR1 LNHDA and CDR2 SQIVND (reference sequence). V shed 3 bases and J shed 6 bases, with 8 bases lying between them.

The chain links TRBV2 to TRBJ2-7, with 12 bases matching TRBD2. The CDR3 extends over 17 amino acids. Germline V gene data show CDR1 as SNHLY and CDR2 as FYNNEI. V lost 6 bases to trimming and J lost 4 bases; unmatched junction nucleotides: 13. The CDR3 here is CASSVGLAGPEAYEQYV. DNA for the CDR3: TGTGCCAGCAGCGTGGGACTAGCGGGCCCCGAGGCTTACGAGCAGTACGTC.

DNA of the CDR3: TGTGCCAGCAGCCAGTCTAGCGGGGCGTACAATGAGCAGTTCTTC. Protein: CASSQSSGAYNEQFF. This chain joins TRBV3-1 (or the pseudogene TRBV3-2) and TRBJ2-1; TRBD2 agrees at 9 bases. After removal of 3 bases from V and 4 bases from J, the junction contained 4 bases not matched to a gene. Germline loops: CDR1 LGHDT, CDR2 YNNKEL (reference sequence). This CDR3 is 15 amino acids long.